Below, 31 T cell receptor beta chains from the same sample are listed, as sequenced in a study of blood T cell repertoires in COVID-19 (dated by TCRdb to 2019 to 2021). To prepare the library, the immunoSEQ multiplex PCR assay was applied. TCRdb's version of the immuneACCESS table is confined to in-frame rearrangements and falls short of the full clone set. An unresolved V gene accounts for under half of the shortfall where checked; the remainder is of unknown origin. This sample comprises some 400,000 clones, just under 90% of them detected only once. The leading ten clones occupy less than 2% of the sample. The sequenced sample was PBMCs or T cells enriched from blood (not recorded which). The receptors come from a woman in her twenties or thirties who had recovered from COVID-19.

The genes are TRBV5-1 and TRBJ2-5; the D is unclear. V was pared by 4 bases and J by 5 bases, with 18 bases between. The CDR3 is 15 amino acids. Germline CDR1 is SGHRS and CDR2 is YFSETQ. CDR3 region: CASSPFIVEDETQYF. Here the CDR3 DNA reads TGCGCCAGCAGCCCCTTTATAGTCGAGGATGAGACCCAGTACTTC.

The chain is built from TRBV2 and TRBJ2-4; 9 bases match TRBD1. Per germline, CDR1 SNHLY and CDR2 FYNNEI. V trimming: 9 bases; J trimming: 6 bases; junction bases outside the gene matches: 6. The CDR3 loop spans 13 amino acids. CDR3 sequence (DNA): TGTGCCAGTCTCGGGGGACAGGGAAACATTCAGTACTTC. This translates into CASLGGQGNIQYF.

The chain is built from TRBV3-1 (or the pseudogene TRBV3-2) and TRBJ1-6; D uncertain. Trimming pared 1 base from V and 8 bases from J, leaving 9 bases between. CDR3 size: 14 residues. Per germline, CDR1 LGHDT and CDR2 YNNKEL (reference sequence). The CDR3, as DNA: TGTGCCAGCAGCCAAGTCCAAGCTGATTCACCCCTCCACTTT. Its translation is CASSQVQADSPLHF.

This clone occurred once. The chain links TRBV7-2 to TRBJ1-3; the match to TRBD1 covers 8 bases. The length of the CDR3 is 14 residues. With V trimmed by 2 bases and J by 7 bases, 4 bases remained unmatched. Germline V gives CDR1 SGHTA, CDR2 FQGNSA. This CDR3 is CASSLTGGRNTIYF. The CDR3 coding sequence is TGTGCCAGCAGCTTAACAGGGGGGAGGAACACCATATATTTT.

This chain links TRBV10-3 with TRBJ2-2, with TRBD1 matching over 7 bases. The germline CDR1 and CDR2 sequences are ENHRY and SYGVKD. The junction had 5 bases not matched to a gene; V was cut back by 7 bases and J by 0 bases. The CDR3 length is 15 residues. CDR3 coding DNA: TGTGCCATCACCAAGGACAGGTCGAACACCGGGGAGCTGTTTTTT. Amino acid sequence: CAITKDRSNTGELFF.

This sequence joins TRBV4-2 and TRBJ2-3; D may be TRBD1 (5 bases). Germline lookup yields CDR1 LGHNA and CDR2 YNFKEQ. The ends were cut back, 4 bases at V and 0 bases at J, with 8 bases in the middle. The CDR3 extends over 14 amino acids. CDR3 coding DNA: TGTGCCAGCAGCCGACAGCCTAGCACAGATACGCAGTATTTT. It specifies CASSRQPSTDTQYF.

The chain links TRBV30 to TRBJ1-3; the D is unclear. Trimming stripped 4 bases from V and 4 bases from J, with 8 bases between. The germline V gene encodes CDR1 GTSNPN and CDR2 SVGIG (reference sequence). This CDR3 has 12 residues. Here the CDR3 reads CAWTPVGNTIYF. CDR3 coding DNA: TGTGCCTGGACCCCCGTCGGAAACACCATATATTTT. Combining the CDR3 with reference TRBV30 and TRBJ1-3 gives the whole variable domain SQTIHQWPATLVQPVGSPLSLECTVEGTSNPNLYWYRQAAGRGLQLLFYSVGIGQISSEVPQNLSASRPQDRQFILSSKKLLLSDSGFYLCAWTPVGNTIYFGEGSWLTVV.

The chain recombines TRBV4-2 with TRBJ2-1; 12 positions match TRBD2. The junction had 6 bases not matched to a gene; V was cut back by 1 base and J by 8 bases. Germline V CDR1 and CDR2: LGHNA, YNFKEQ. The CDR3 runs 16 residues. CDR3 DNA sequence: TGTGCCAGCAGCCAAGGGCTAGCGGGGGGGCCCGATGAGCAGTTCTTC. Translating it yields CASSQGLAGGPDEQFF.

CDR3 DNA sequence: TGTGCCAGCAGTTCCGCGGGGAGGGGCTACACCTTC. Translated, it gives CASSSAGRGYTF. The V and J genes are TRBV28 and TRBJ1-2; D gene unclear. V dropped 4 bases and J dropped 8 bases, with 11 bases sitting between them. Germline V gene sequence: CDR1 MDHEN, CDR2 SYDVKM. The CDR3 loop spans 12 amino acids.

This clone was observed a single time. V gene TRBV15 combines with J gene TRBJ2-2; 9 bases agree with TRBD1. The CDR3 runs to 16 residues. V lost 2 bases to trimming and J lost 8 bases; unmatched junction nucleotides: 9. In germline, CDR1 is LNHNV, CDR2 YYDKDF (reference sequence). The CDR3 nucleotides are TGTGCCACCAGCAGATCCGGGACAGGGACAACGGGGGAGCTGTTTTTT. Amino acids: CATSRSGTGTTGELFF.

The gene calls are TRBV5-6 and TRBJ1-1; 8 bases match TRBD1. The V gene end was trimmed by 0 bases and the J gene end by 1 base; junction bases not matched to a gene: 8. The CDR3 extends over 17 amino acids. Germline-derived CDR1 and CDR2 are SGHDT and YYEEEE. CDR3 DNA sequence: TGTGCCAGCAGCTTGGACAGGGGGTTTTTTTGGAACACTGAAGCTTTCTTT. Amino acids: CASSLDRGFFWNTEAFF.

The rearrangement links TRBV7-9 to TRBJ2-3; TRBD2 might be the D (5 bases). The V and J ends lost 1 base and 1 base respectively, with 12 bases between them. This CDR3 spans 16 amino acids. Germline V gene lookup returns CDR1 SEHNR and CDR2 FQNEAQ (reference sequence). CDR3 DNA: TGTGCCAGCAGCTTAGGGCAGCGGAAAGGCACAGATACGCAGTATTTT. Translation gives CASSLGQRKGTDTQYF.

The chain is built from TRBV24-1 and TRBJ2-1; D is possibly TRBD2 (5 bases). CDR1 KGHDR and CDR2 SFDVKD come from the germline V gene. Trimming pared 5 bases from V and 9 bases from J, leaving 13 bases between. The CDR3 runs to 13 residues. CDR3 bases: TGTGCCACCAGTGTGGCTGGGAGTGGTGAGCAGTTCTTC. Its translation is CATSVAGSGEQFF.

The chain joins TRBV6-2 or TRBV6-3 to TRBJ2-2; the D gene is possibly TRBD1 (6 bases). V lost 2 bases to trimming and J lost 5 bases, with 9 bases between them. In germline, CDR1 is MNHEY, CDR2 SVGEGT. This CDR3 has 14 residues. CDR3 bases: TGTGCCAGCAGTTACCAGGGGAGTACCGGGGAGCTGTTTTTT. Amino acid sequence: CASSYQGSTGELFF.

V is TRBV2 and J is TRBJ2-7; D might be TRBD2 (5 bases). CDR1 and CDR2 from the germline V gene are SNHLY and FYNNEI. The V gene lost 3 bases and the J gene lost 0 bases, with 6 bases spanning the gap. There are 13 residues in the CDR3. The CDR3 here is CASSEEVSYEQYF. The CDR3 DNA sequence: TGTGCCAGCAGTGAGGAGGTCTCCTACGAGCAGTACTTC.

The chain links TRBV10-3 to TRBJ2-6; D is uncertain. V gave up 8 bases and J gave up 0 bases, with 8 bases separating them. The CDR3 consists of 14 residues. Germline CDR1 and CDR2: ENHRY and SYGVKD. Here the CDR3 DNA reads TGTGCCATCGCGTCGGGCTCTGGGGCCAACGTCCTGACTTTC. This sequence encodes CAIASGSGANVLTF.

The chain joins TRBV5-1 to TRBJ2-7; D might be TRBD1 (5 bases). This CDR3 region has 14 residues. V lost 4 bases and J lost 2, with 13 bases in between. CDR1 SGHRS and CDR2 YFSETQ come from the germline V gene. Here the CDR3 reads CASSHQDTPYEQYF. In DNA form, the CDR3 reads TGCGCCAGCAGCCACCAGGACACCCCCTACGAGCAGTACTTC.

The chain recombines TRBV5-1 with TRBJ1-1; TRBD1 aligns across 8 bases. Germline-derived CDR1 and CDR2 are SGHRS and YFSETQ. The CDR3 is 15 residues long. The V and J ends lost 7 bases and 6 bases, in that order; junction bases with no gene match: 14. The DNA for the CDR3 is TGCGCCAGCGTCTCCGCGACAGGGGATGGGGCTGAAGCTTTCTTT. Translating gives CASVSATGDGAEAFF. Filled out from reference TRBV5-1 and TRBJ1-1, the complete variable domain reads KAGVTQTPRYLIKTRGQQVTLSCSPISGHRSVSWYQQTPGQGLQFLFEYFSETQRNKGNFPGRFSGRQFSNSRSEMNVSTLELGDSALYLCASVSATGDGAEAFFGQGTRLTVV.

The chain couples TRBV3-1 (or the pseudogene TRBV3-2) to TRBJ1-1; 8 positions match TRBD1. The germline CDR1 and CDR2 sequences are LGHDT and YNNKEL (reference sequence). The CDR3 spans 14 residues. The V and J ends lost 4 bases and 4 bases, in that order; junction bases with no gene match: 5. The DNA for the CDR3 is TGTGCCAGCAGCCTACAGGGGGTGGTCACTGAAGCTTTCTTT. The encoded protein is CASSLQGVVTEAFF.

J is TRBJ2-5 and V is TRBV5-4, with D tentatively TRBD1 (6 bases). V dropped 4 bases and J dropped 1 base, with 14 bases sitting between them. The CDR3 consists of 15 residues. Per the germline V gene, CDR1 is SGHNT and CDR2 is YYREEE (reference sequence). The CDR3 region is CASSPTQDSQETQYF. The CDR3 DNA reads as TGTGCCAGCAGCCCAACACAGGACAGCCAAGAGACCCAGTACTTC.

The genes are TRBV6-1 and TRBJ1-6, with D possibly TRBD1 on 6 matching bases. Germline V gene lookup returns CDR1 MNHNS and CDR2 SASEGT. The CDR3 runs 15 residues. V lost 3 bases and J lost 7, with 13 bases in between. The CDR3 DNA reads as TGTGCCAGCAGTGATGAGACAGGCTTCAATTCACCCCTCCACTTT. It encodes CASSDETGFNSPLHF.

The J gene is TRBJ1-3, the V gene TRBV7-9; D unresolved. Germline V gives CDR1 SEHNR, CDR2 FQNEAQ (reference sequence). Trimming shortened V by 4 bases and J by 0 bases, and 16 bases separated the two germline ends. This CDR3 spans 17 amino acids. For the CDR3, the DNA is TGTGCCAGCAGCTCTTACCCTTCTAGCAGCTCTGGAAACACCATATATTTT. It translates to CASSSYPSSSSGNTIYF.

This clone has more than one count but fewer than ten. The chain combines TRBV29-1 with TRBJ2-1; 11 bases are shared with TRBD2. The CDR3 is 17 amino acids. Trimming removed 8 bases from V and 6 bases from J; junction bases left unmatched: 18. The germline gives CDR1 SQVTM, CDR2 ANQGSEA. CDR3 DNA sequence: TGCAGCTGGGGGGGGCTAGCGGGAGGAGGGTCAACCAATGAGCAGTTCTTC. It codes for CSWGGLAGGGSTNEQFF.

The chain has TRBV7-2 and TRBJ1-2; 9 positions match TRBD1. V shed 3 bases and J 7 bases; nucleotides not matched to a gene: 6. The CDR3 contains 14 residues. Germline V gene data show CDR1 as SGHTA and CDR2 as FQGNSA. The CDR3 sequence is CASSFRDRVAGYTF. The CDR3 bases are TGTGCCAGCAGCTTCCGGGACAGGGTTGCTGGCTACACCTTC.

This clone was seen a handful of times. This chain uses TRBV24-1 with TRBJ1-2; 10 bases are shared with TRBD1. The trim removed 4 bases at V and 4 bases at J, leaving 11 bases unmatched. The CDR3 covers 17 residues. Per the germline V gene, CDR1 is KGHDR and CDR2 is SFDVKD. The CDR3 DNA follows: TGTGCCACCAGTGACAGGGACAGGGGATCCATCACCTATGGCTACACCTTC. It translates to CATSDRDRGSITYGYTF.

CDR3 sequence (DNA): TGCAGCGCCGTCGGACTAGCGGGACTCAATGAGCAGTTCTTC. It is translated as CSAVGLAGLNEQFF. The chain recombines TRBV29-1 with TRBJ2-1; 12 nucleotides line up with TRBD2. V lost 7 bases, J lost 6 bases, and 7 bases stayed unmatched. From germline, CDR1 is SQVTM and CDR2 ANQGSEA. The length of the CDR3 is 14 residues.

The chain links TRBV7-8 to TRBJ2-1; 7 nucleotides align to TRBD2. Germline values: CDR1 SGHVS, CDR2 FQNEAQ. The CDR3 is made up of 12 amino acids. The V and J ends lost 7 bases and 9 bases, in that order; junction bases with no gene match: 6. CDR3 DNA: TGTGCCAGCACCCCCTTAGCGGGTGAGCAGTTCTTC. It encodes CASTPLAGEQFF.

This sequence joins TRBV28 and TRBJ1-2; 7 positions agree with TRBD1. V lost 2 bases and J lost 10; bases outside the gene matches: 7. This CDR3 has 13 amino acids. Per the germline V gene, CDR1 is MDHEN and CDR2 is SYDVKM. CDR3 loop: CASSLNLGQDYTF. The DNA for the CDR3 is TGTGCCAGCAGTTTAAACCTCGGACAGGACTACACCTTC.

This chain uses TRBV14 with TRBJ1-2; 8 bases are a match to TRBD1. V gave up 4 bases and J gave up 6 bases; unmatched junction bases: 4. Germline V CDR1 and CDR2: SGHDN, FVKESK. There are 13 residues in the CDR3. CDR3 bases: TGTGCCAGCAGCCGAGACAGGGGCCATGGCTACACCTTC. Translation gives CASSRDRGHGYTF.

This rearrangement joins TRBV29-1 to TRBJ2-7; TRBD2 is a possible D gene (6 bases). V was cut by 0 bases and J by 1 base, with 10 bases left in between. The germline gives CDR1 SQVTM, CDR2 ANQGSEA. The CDR3 covers 14 residues. The CDR3 sequence: CSVEDRGSSYEQYF. In DNA, the CDR3 is TGCAGCGTTGAAGATCGGGGGTCATCCTACGAGCAGTACTTC.

The CDR3 bases are TGTGCTAGTGTTACTAGCGGGAGGGTCATAAGCGACAATGAGCAGTTCTTC. This codes for CASVTSGRVISDNEQFF. The chain uses TRBV12-5 and TRBJ2-1, with 13 bases fitting TRBD2. This CDR3 comprises 17 residues. Germline V gene data show CDR1 as LGHNT and CDR2 as FRNRAP. V lost 7 bases and J lost 5; bases outside the gene matches: 11.